This T cell receptor (beta chain) was identified during a study of low-dose radiotherapy and immunotherapy resistance in tumors. Germline CDR1 and CDR2: SNHLY and FYNNEI. This CDR3 has 13 residues. Between the trimmed V and J ends, which lost 6 bases and 7 bases, there was a span of 12 bases. Both TCRalpha and TCRbeta chains were reverse transcribed with V-gene-specific primers. The authors amplified TCRs for about 20 PCR cycles with a constant-region primer and a V-primer adapter. Using its own MiXCR run on the reads, TCRdb lists one record per CDR3 protein. The data contain 75,000 to 95,000 distinct CDR3 sequences, roughly 20% of them singletons. This clonotype was seen ten or more times. The time point here: after trial treatment. Treatment given: LDRT plus nivolumab, ipilimumab, low-dose cyclophosphamide and aspirin (RACIN trial).

Sequences were derived from PBMCs, sampled after low-dose radiotherapy plus immunotherapy. The origin of this receptor is a female donor with ovarian cancer. V is TRBV2 and J is TRBJ2-2; D gene uncertain. CDR3: CASRMAVGGELFF. Written as DNA, the CDR3 is TGTGCCAGCAGGATGGCCGTTGGCGGGGAGCTGTTTTTT.